The 19 T cell receptor beta chains reported below all come from one sample, sequenced in a study of blood T cells in healthy people across ages. The second PCR ran about 6 to 12 cycles with a sample-barcoded 5' primer and J-beta primers. TCRdb re-called the 5' RACE reads through MiXCR, storing one row per CDR3 protein. The sample records 1 million or so distinct CDR3 sequences, 40% to 45% being singletons. The sample was blood. Source of these receptors: a woman aged 60-75 years in good health.

J is TRBJ2-5 and V is TRBV18; tentatively, D is TRBD1 (5 bases). This CDR3 is 14 amino acids long. The V end lost 3 bases, the J end lost 2 bases, and 10 bases lay between the germline ends. The germline V gene encodes CDR1 KGHSH and CDR2 LQKENI. The CDR3, as DNA: TGTGCCAGCTCACCTCCCGCAGGGCAAGAGACCCAGTACTTC. Its protein product is CASSPPAGQETQYF.

The V gene is TRBV20-1, the J gene TRBJ2-1, with 7 nucleotides matching TRBD2. Trimming at V came to 0 bases and at J to 6 bases, leaving 5 bases not matched to a gene. CDR3 length: 14 residues. The germline V gene has CDR1 DFQATT and CDR2 SNEGSKA (reference sequence). The CDR3 is CSARDAGVPNEQFF. The CDR3 DNA reads as TGCAGTGCTAGAGATGCGGGAGTCCCCAATGAGCAGTTCTTC.

The rearrangement uses TRBV5-1 and TRBJ2-5, with TRBD2 matching 9 bases. This CDR3 contains 16 residues. V lost 0 bases to trimming and J lost 11 bases; unmatched junction nucleotides: 14. Germline CDR1 is SGHRS and CDR2 is YFSETQ. CDR3 in amino acids: CASSLGGSGSIDEQYF. The DNA for the CDR3 is TGCGCCAGCAGCTTGGGTGGTAGCGGGAGTATAGATGAGCAGTACTTC.

In this sample, this clonotype turned up many times. The chain combines TRBV9 with TRBJ2-3, with D possibly TRBD1 on 5 matching bases. The germline gives CDR1 SGDLS, CDR2 YYNGEE. There are 15 residues in the CDR3. The ends were cut back, 2 bases at V and 0 bases at J, with 10 bases in the middle. The CDR3 DNA reads TGTGCCAGCAGCGTTCAGGGATCTAGCACAGATACGCAGTATTTT. It translates to CASSVQGSSTDTQYF.

This clonotype came up a few times. J is TRBJ2-7 and V is TRBV27; D gene ambiguous. The CDR3 is 12 residues long. Germline CDR1 reads MNHEY; CDR2 reads SMNVEV (reference sequence). The V end lost 4 bases, the J end lost 6 bases, and 10 bases lay between the germline ends. The CDR3 bases are TGTGCCAGCAGTTCGCGCAATAGCGAGCAGTACTTC. Its translation is CASSSRNSEQYF.

The rearrangement joins TRBV7-6 to TRBJ1-6, with no clear D. This CDR3 comprises 16 residues. Trimming took 0 bases from V and 5 from J, leaving 11 bases between them. Germline V lookup: CDR1 SGHVS, CDR2 FNYEAQ. This CDR3 is CASSLAHGENNSPLHF. DNA for the CDR3: TGTGCCAGCAGCTTAGCGCATGGAGAGAATAATTCACCCCTCCACTTT.

As for this clonotype: The junction does not match germline at one end; this may be a read error. The chain combines TRBV3-1 with TRBJ2-7; 8 nucleotides align to TRBD1. The germline CDR1 and CDR2 sequences are LGHDT and YNNKEL (reference sequence). This CDR3 is 14 amino acids long. CDR3 sequence reads: CACSDRQGPYEQYF. The CDR3 nucleotides read TGTGCCTGCAGCGACCGACAGGGGCCCTACGAGCAGTACTTC.

This clonotype was picked up many times. The J gene is TRBJ2-7, the V gene TRBV10-3; 7 nucleotides match TRBD2. Germline V CDR1 and CDR2: ENHRY, SYGVKD. This CDR3 contains 13 residues. Germline trimming cut 10 bases from V and 5 bases from J; bases unmatched to any gene: 11. The CDR3 nucleotides read TGTGCCACCCAGACTAGCTCTGGGGACGAGCAGTACTTC. Its translation: CATQTSSGDEQYF.

The sample holds a few counts of this clonotype. This chain links TRBV6-2 or TRBV6-3 with TRBJ2-5, with 10 bases matching TRBD2. With 5 bases clipped from V and 2 bases from J, the junction kept 8 bases outside the gene matches. Germline lookup yields CDR1 MNHEY and CDR2 SVGEGT. CDR3 length: 16 residues. Here the CDR3 DNA reads TGTGCCAGCAGTCCTTGGACTAGCGGAGAACAAGAGACCCAGTACTTC. Its protein is CASSPWTSGEQETQYF.

The J gene is TRBJ2-5, the V gene TRBV7-9, with 7 nucleotides matching TRBD1. The germline V gene encodes CDR1 SEHNR and CDR2 FQNEAQ (reference sequence). V lost 5 bases, J lost 4 bases, and 7 bases stayed unmatched. This CDR3 has 14 amino acids. CDR3 coding DNA: TGTGCCAGCAGCCCCGAGACAGGGAGAGAGACCCAGTACTTC. Translating it yields CASSPETGRETQYF.

This clonotype appeared a few times. V usage is TRBV20-1 and J usage is TRBJ2-7, with TRBD2 matching 7 bases. Near its end, the DNA agrees better with TRBJ2-5, so the J call may be wrong. The CDR3 totals 15 residues. CDR1 is DFQATT, CDR2 SNEGSKA, per germline (reference sequence). The CDR3 spells CSAYTLAAPQETQYF. CDR3 DNA sequence: TGCAGTGCTTACACTCTAGCGGCCCCTCAGGAGACCCAGTACTTC.

Of note for this clonotype: One end of the junction varies from germline; a read error may be responsible. The chain has TRBV10-3 and TRBJ2-1, with 9 positions matching TRBD1. The J call may be mistaken, given a closer DNA end match to TRBJ2-7. This CDR3 region has 14 residues. From germline, CDR1 is ENHRY and CDR2 SYGVKD. CDR3: CATTGAGQGNEQYF. The CDR3 DNA follows: TGCGCCACCACCGGTGCGGGACAGGGTAATGAGCAGTACTTC.

This clonotype occurred a few times. The chain carries TRBV5-1 and TRBJ2-7; 8 nucleotides agree with TRBD2. Germline CDR1 SGHRS, CDR2 YFSETQ. The CDR3 is made up of 14 amino acids. V gave up 4 bases and J gave up 4 bases; unmatched junction bases: 7. The CDR3 sequence: CASSGAGGRYEQYF. The CDR3, as DNA: TGCGCCAGCAGCGGGGCGGGGGGCAGATACGAGCAGTACTTC.

There are a few counts of this clonotype. The gene calls are TRBV7-9 and TRBJ2-1, with TRBD2 matching 9 bases. CDR1 SEHNR and CDR2 FQNEAQ come from the germline V gene (reference sequence). The CDR3 length is 15 residues. Germline trimming cut 1 base from V and 5 bases from J; bases unmatched to any gene: 3. CDR3 residues: CASSLGAGGNNEQFF. CDR3 sequence (DNA): TGTGCCAGCAGCTTAGGAGCGGGAGGAAACAATGAGCAGTTCTTC.

The V gene is TRBV18, the J gene TRBJ2-6, with D possibly TRBD2 on 5 matching bases. CDR1 and CDR2 from the germline V gene are KGHSH and LQKENI. This CDR3 is 17 amino acids long. V lost 3 bases, J lost 0 bases, and 12 bases lay in between. The CDR3: CASSPGREFSGANVLTF. DNA of the CDR3: TGTGCCAGCTCACCCGGACGGGAATTCTCTGGGGCCAACGTCCTGACTTTC.

J is TRBJ2-3 and V is TRBV20-1, with D perhaps matching TRBD2 (5 bases). Germline CDR1 and CDR2: DFQATT and SNEGSKA (reference sequence). Trimming removed 1 base from V and 4 bases from J, with 18 bases in between. The CDR3 is made up of 16 amino acids. This CDR3 reads CSARVVPSRRPDTQYF. Written as DNA, the CDR3 is TGCAGTGCTAGAGTCGTCCCCTCCCGGAGGCCAGATACGCAGTATTTT.

About this clonotype: One end of the junction does not line up with germline, which may come from a read error. The chain carries TRBV27 and TRBJ1-5; D gene ambiguous. The CDR3 has 13 residues. Per the germline V gene, CDR1 is MNHEY and CDR2 is SMNVEV (reference sequence). The CDR3 loop reads CASSFGYNQPQHF. CDR3 in DNA: TGTGCCAGCAGTTTCGGGTACAATCAGCCACAGCATTTT.

The chain joins TRBV28 to TRBJ1-1; D gene ambiguous. The CDR3 has 14 residues. With 5 bases removed from V and 1 base from J, the gap between germline ends came to 11 bases. The germline V gene encodes CDR1 MDHEN and CDR2 SYDVKM. The DNA of the CDR3 is TGTGCCAGCAGTCTTACAACACCGAACACTGAAGCTTTCTTT. Its translation is CASSLTTPNTEAFF. The variable domain in full, with the rest retrieved from reference TRBV28 and TRBJ1-1, is DVKVTQSSRYLVKRTGEKVFLECVQDMDHENMFWYRQDPGLGLRLIYFSYDVKMKEKGDIPEGYSVSREKKERFSLILESASTNQTSMYLCASSLTTPNTEAFFGQGTRLTVV.

In regard to this clonotype: One base away lies a much larger clone, so this may be a sequencing read error. The chain combines TRBV25-1 with TRBJ1-2; D is possibly TRBD1 (6 bases). The V gene's germline CDR1 is MGHDK and CDR2 SYGVNS. The CDR3 contains 13 residues. Trimming removed 4 bases at V and 6 bases at J, with 12 bases between. CDR3 in DNA: TGTGCCAGCAGTGGGGGGGCCTCAAATGGCTACACCTTC. The encoded protein is CASSGGASNGYTF.